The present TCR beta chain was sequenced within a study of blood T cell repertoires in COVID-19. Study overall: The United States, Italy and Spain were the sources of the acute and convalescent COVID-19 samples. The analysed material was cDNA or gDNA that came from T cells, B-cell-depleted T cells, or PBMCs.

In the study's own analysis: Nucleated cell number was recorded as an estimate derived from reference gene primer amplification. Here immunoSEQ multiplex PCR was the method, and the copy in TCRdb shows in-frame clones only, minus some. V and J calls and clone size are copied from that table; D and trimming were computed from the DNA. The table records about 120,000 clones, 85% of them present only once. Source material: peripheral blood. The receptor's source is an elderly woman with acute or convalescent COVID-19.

The CDR3 DNA sequence: TGTGCCAGCAGCCAAGAGCGGGGGTACCAAGAGACCCAGTACTTC. This sequence encodes CASSQERGYQETQYF. The V call is TRBV4-2, the J call TRBJ2-5; 7 nucleotides agree with TRBD2. J was trimmed by 0 bases and V by 0 bases; bases with no gene match: 1. The germline CDR1 and CDR2 sequences are LGHNA and YNFKEQ. This CDR3 contains 15 residues.